This T cell receptor beta chain is from a study of cytomegalovirus exposure and HLA in healthy donors. General study points: One later analysis, an examination of the 120 validation repertoires, found that first-cohort TCR clusters tended to co-occur in them.

The assay was immunoSEQ multiplex PCR, and TCRdb's table has in-frame clones only and misses some. The data hold some 59,000 clones, with approximately 89% observed a single time. The CDR3 has 16 amino acids. V was shortened by 3 bases and J by 5 bases, with 16 bases between the two germline ends. CDR1 and CDR2 (germline): SGHTA, FQGTGA. A note on this clone: Its antigen is undetermined.

The chain carries TRBV7-3 and TRBJ2-2, with D maybe TRBD2 (5 bases). The sequencing input was PBMCs. The clonotype comes from a woman younger than 35 in good health and CMV-seronegative. The CDR3 nucleotides read TGTGCCAGCAGCTTCTCGGACTCCCGACGGACCGGGGAGCTGTTTTTT. As protein: CASSFSDSRRTGELFF.